This is a list of T cell receptor beta chains from one sample in a study of blood T cells in healthy people across ages. MiXCR, run by TCRdb on the 5' RACE reads, gives a single entry per CDR3 protein. In the table there are under 2,000,000 distinct CDR3 sequences, 49% of which are singletons. Sequencing input: blood. The receptors shown here come from a middle-aged woman in good health. Each CDR3 is given with its conserved first and last residue. A D gene is named only where the DNA matches it firmly. Some rows mark clone size as missing; the rest say once, few, many or name a class of expanded clone.

abundance: many
v_gene: TRBV7-2
d_gene: .
j_gene: TRBJ1-2
CDR3aa: CASSLDLRADYGYTF
CDR3nt: TGTGCCAGCAGCTTAGATTTGAGGGCGGACTATGGCTACACCTTC

abundance: .
v_gene: TRBV29-1
d_gene: TRBD2
j_gene: TRBJ2-7
CDR3aa: CSVRSGAGGDEQYF
CDR3nt: TGCAGCGTGAGGAGTGGAGCGGGGGGGGACGAGCAGTACTTC

abundance: .
v_gene: TRBV20-1
d_gene: .
j_gene: TRBJ2-5
CDR3aa: CSARGPGSETQYF
CDR3nt: TGCAGTGCTAGGGGGCCAGGGTCTGAGACCCAGTACTTC

abundance: .
v_gene: TRBV20-1
d_gene: .
j_gene: TRBJ2-3
CDR3aa: CSARRDYGSQYF
CDR3nt: TGCAGTGCTAGACGAGACTACGGGTCGCAGTATTTT

abundance: .
v_gene: TRBV4-2
d_gene: .
j_gene: TRBJ1-5
CDR3aa: CASSQDSGVGDQPQHF
CDR3nt: TGTGCCAGCAGCCAAGACTCCGGGGTGGGCGATCAGCCCCAGCATTTT

abundance: .
v_gene: TRBV9
d_gene: TRBD1
j_gene: TRBJ2-4
CDR3aa: CASSPSATGVAKNIQYF
CDR3nt: TGTGCCAGCAGCCCGTCCGCGACAGGGGTAGCCAAAAACATTCAGTACTTC

abundance: .
v_gene: TRBV28
d_gene: .
j_gene: TRBJ1-2
CDR3aa: CASSRDQVQGYTF
CDR3nt: TGTGCCAGCAGTCGCGATCAAGTCCAGGGCTACACCTTC

abundance: .
v_gene: TRBV27
d_gene: .
j_gene: TRBJ2-5
CDR3aa: CASSIGVGVGEQYF
CDR3nt: TGTGCCAGCAGTATTGGAGTAGGGGTAGGGGAGCAGTACTTC

abundance: few
v_gene: TRBV5-1
d_gene: TRBD1
j_gene: TRBJ2-6
CDR3aa: CASSVGQGPASGANVLTF
CDR3nt: TGCGCCAGCAGCGTCGGACAGGGCCCCGCCTCTGGGGCCAACGTCCTGACTTTC

abundance: .
v_gene: TRBV4-3
d_gene: .
j_gene: TRBJ1-4
CDR3aa: CASSPREGGTNEKLFF
CDR3nt: TGCGCCAGCAGCCCCCGGGAGGGAGGCACTAATGAAAAACTGTTTTTT

abundance: .
v_gene: TRBV7-9
d_gene: .
j_gene: TRBJ2-7
CDR3aa: CASSADGVYEQYF
CDR3nt: TGTGCCAGCAGCGCTGACGGGGTCTACGAGCAGTACTTC

abundance: .
v_gene: TRBV3-1
d_gene: TRBD2
j_gene: TRBJ2-1
CDR3aa: CASSRDYDYNEQFF
CDR3nt: TGTGCCAGCAGCCGGGACTACGACTACAATGAGCAGTTCTTC

abundance: few
v_gene: TRBV29-1
d_gene: .
j_gene: TRBJ1-2
CDR3aa: CSVLGADGYTF
CDR3nt: TGCAGCGTCCTTGGGGCCGATGGCTACACCTTC

abundance: .
v_gene: TRBV4-1
d_gene: .
j_gene: TRBJ2-7
CDR3aa: CASSQEGVSFYEQYF
CDR3nt: TGCGCCAGCAGCCAAGAAGGGGTTAGCTTCTACGAGCAGTACTTC

abundance: .
v_gene: TRBV6-1
d_gene: .
j_gene: TRBJ1-5
CDR3aa: CASSQDSRLSGYSNQPQHF
CDR3nt: TGTGCCAGCAGCCAGGACAGTAGGCTTTCTGGATATAGCAATCAGCCCCAGCATTTT

abundance: few
v_gene: TRBV6-5
d_gene: .
j_gene: TRBJ2-7
CDR3aa: CASSPSTGFYEQYF
CDR3nt: TGTGCCAGCAGCCCTTCCACAGGGTTCTACGAGCAGTACTTC

abundance: .
v_gene: TRBV5-1
d_gene: .
j_gene: TRBJ2-5
CDR3aa: CASSWGGRTQETQYF
CDR3nt: TGCGCCAGCAGCTGGGGGGGGCGAACCCAAGAGACCCAGTACTTC

abundance: .
v_gene: TRBV7-2
d_gene: .
j_gene: TRBJ2-3
CDR3aa: CASSLQGLMRDTQYF
CDR3nt: TGTGCCAGCAGCTTACAGGGCCTCATGCGAGATACGCAGTATTTT

abundance: few
v_gene: TRBV7-7
d_gene: .
j_gene: TRBJ2-1
CDR3aa: CASSFRFYNEQFF
CDR3nt: TGTGCTAGCAGCTTCAGATTCTACAATGAGCAGTTCTTC

abundance: .
v_gene: TRBV5-1
d_gene: TRBD1
j_gene: TRBJ2-1
CDR3aa: CASSFGTGVPNEQFF
CDR3nt: TGCGCCAGCAGCTTTGGGACAGGGGTTCCCAATGAGCAGTTCTTC

abundance: once
v_gene: TRBV20-1
d_gene: .
j_gene: TRBJ2-5
CDR3aa: CSARDLRQAERVQETQYF
CDR3nt: TGCAGTGCTAGAGATCTGAGACAGGCTGAACGTGTCCAAGAGACCCAGTACTTC

abundance: .
v_gene: TRBV18
d_gene: .
j_gene: TRBJ2-4
CDR3aa: CASSDTTAGRNIQYF
CDR3nt: TGTGCCAGCTCCGACACCACGGCAGGGCGTAACATTCAGTACTTC

abundance: .
v_gene: TRBV15
d_gene: TRBD1
j_gene: TRBJ2-1
CDR3aa: CATALWGQGGNEQFF
CDR3nt: TGTGCCACCGCGCTGTGGGGACAGGGTGGAAATGAGCAGTTCTTC

abundance: .
v_gene: TRBV3-1
d_gene: .
j_gene: TRBJ2-4
CDR3aa: CASSQVSGENIQYF
CDR3nt: TGTGCCAGCAGCCAAGTTTCAGGGGAAAACATTCAGTACTTC

abundance: .
v_gene: TRBV6-2/TRBV6-3
d_gene: TRBD1
j_gene: TRBJ1-6
CDR3aa: CAGSYSPGTVAANSPLHF
CDR3nt: TGTGCCGGCAGTTACTCGCCCGGGACAGTCGCCGCTAATTCACCCCTCCACTTT

abundance: .
v_gene: TRBV20-1
d_gene: .
j_gene: TRBJ1-2
CDR3aa: CSSDRGTNYGYTF
CDR3nt: TGCAGTTCCGACAGAGGAACTAACTATGGCTACACCTTC

abundance: .
v_gene: TRBV6-2/TRBV6-3
d_gene: TRBD1
j_gene: TRBJ1-2
CDR3aa: CASSYSGQLLSNYGYTF
CDR3nt: TGTGCCAGCAGTTACTCGGGACAGCTTCTATCTAACTATGGCTACACCTTC

abundance: few
v_gene: TRBV29-1
d_gene: .
j_gene: TRBJ1-4
CDR3aa: CSVRGVSNEKLFF
CDR3nt: TGCAGCGTTAGAGGGGTATCTAATGAAAAACTGTTTTTT

abundance: few
v_gene: TRBV7-2
d_gene: .
j_gene: TRBJ2-5
CDR3aa: CASSLVGADPIAETQYF
CDR3nt: TGTGCCAGCAGCTTAGTAGGCGCGGACCCAATCGCGGAGACCCAGTACTTC

abundance: .
v_gene: TRBV7-2
d_gene: .
j_gene: TRBJ1-1
CDR3aa: CAISPQGVGTEAFF
CDR3nt: TGTGCCATCAGCCCCCAGGGAGTCGGCACTGAAGCTTTCTTT

abundance: .
v_gene: TRBV12-3/TRBV12-4
d_gene: .
j_gene: TRBJ1-1
CDR3aa: CASSLKEGRALDMNTEAFF
CDR3nt: TGTGCCAGCAGTTTGAAGGAGGGACGCGCTCTCGACATGAACACTGAAGCTTTCTTT